The 15 T cell receptor beta chains listed next were all sequenced from one sample in a study of PD-1 blockade in classical Hodgkin lymphoma. This table comes from immunoSEQ multiplex PCR, and its TCRdb copy is limited to in-frame clones, with some not included. The table lists 15,000 to 25,000 clones, less than 85% of them singletons, with roughly 2.5% in the top ten. Stated time point: cycle 4 day 1 (C4D1), after less than 7 weeks of nivolumab. Exposure to brentuximab vedotin varied, and each patient had relapsed following autologous stem cell transplantation. The authors purified CD4+ T cells from thawed PBMCs by magnetic negative selection. The specimen was CD4+ T cells from blood, collected before the fourth cycle of nivolumab. Every receptor here comes from a human donor with classical Hodgkin lymphoma.

The V and J genes are TRBV19 and TRBJ1-5; 7 bases agree with TRBD1. CDR1 and CDR2 (germline): LNHDA, SQIVND (reference sequence). The CDR3 runs 15 residues. J lost 5 bases, V lost 4 bases, and 8 bases had no gene match. CDR3 sequence (DNA): TGTGCCAGTAGTAGCGACAGGGTGTGGGATCAGCCCCAGCATTTT. It yields the protein CASSSDRVWDQPQHF.

The chain links TRBV4-1 to TRBJ2-5; D not certain. The CDR3 consists of 13 residues. Germline CDR1 is MGHRA and CDR2 is YSYEKL. Trimming removed 1 base from V and 5 bases from J, with 8 bases in between. The CDR3: CASSQVGVETQYF. The DNA of the CDR3 is TGCGCCAGCAGCCAAGTGGGCGTGGAGACCCAGTACTTC.

The rearrangement links TRBV5-8 to TRBJ2-2, with 8 bases matching TRBD2. In germline, CDR1 is SGHTS, CDR2 YDEGEE. The CDR3 runs 16 residues. Germline trimming cut 2 bases from V and 5 bases from J; bases unmatched to any gene: 8. The CDR3 coding sequence is TGTGCCAGCAGCTTCGAAAGCGGGAGAACGACCGGGGAGCTGTTTTTT. Protein product: CASSFESGRTTGELFF.

V is TRBV11-2 and J is TRBJ2-3; TRBD2 aligns across 11 bases. The V gene's germline CDR1 is SGHAT and CDR2 FQNNGV. J lost 6 bases, V lost 5 bases, and 10 bases had no gene match. The CDR3 consists of 16 residues. The CDR3 region is CASSPPTSGTIDTQYF. The CDR3 nucleotides read TGTGCCAGCAGCCCCCCGACTAGCGGGACTATCGATACGCAGTATTTT.

The genes are TRBV9 and TRBJ2-2; TRBD1 agrees at 12 bases. The ends lost 0 bases at V and 5 bases at J; junction bases unmatched: 5. CDR3 length: 17 residues. Germline CDR1 is SGDLS and CDR2 is YYNGEE. CDR3 DNA: TGTGCCAGCAGCGTAGAGGGACAGGGGGCCTTAACCGGGGAGCTGTTTTTT. Protein sequence: CASSVEGQGALTGELFF.

The chain uses TRBV2 and TRBJ2-1; D may be TRBD1 (5 bases). Trimming took off 4 bases at V and 0 bases at J, with 7 bases between the two ends. Per the germline V gene, CDR1 is SNHLY and CDR2 is FYNNEI. The length of the CDR3 is 14 residues. The CDR3 region has the DNA TGTGCCAGCAGTGGGCAGGGCTCCTACAATGAGCAGTTCTTC. This encodes CASSGQGSYNEQFF. Looking up the rest from reference TRBV2 and TRBJ2-1 gives the full variable domain: EPEVTQTPSHQVTQMGQEVILRCVPISNHLYFYWYRQILGQKVEFLVSFYNNEISEKSEIFDDQFSVERPDGSNFTLKIRSTKLEDSAMYFCASSGQGSYNEQFFGPGTRLTVL.

The CDR3 nucleotides read TGTGCCAGCAGCGTAGCTGTTCGGCAGGGGATAGAGGAGCAGTTCTTC. It is translated as CASSVAVRQGIEEQFF. This chain links TRBV9 with TRBJ2-1; D might be TRBD1 (6 bases). The CDR3 runs 16 residues. Germline V gene sequence: CDR1 SGDLS, CDR2 YYNGEE. Trimming pared 0 bases from V and 10 bases from J, leaving 20 bases between.

This chain links TRBV11-2 with TRBJ1-2; D not certain. Germline V CDR1 and CDR2: SGHAT, FQNNGV. V lost 5 bases and J lost 3, with 10 bases in between. There are 13 residues in the CDR3. The CDR3 DNA is TGTGCCAGCAGCCCCGGGGTGGACTATGGCTACACCTTC. Encoded protein: CASSPGVDYGYTF.

V gene TRBV28 combines with J gene TRBJ2-7, with D maybe TRBD2 (7 bases). In germline, CDR1 is MDHEN, CDR2 SYDVKM. There are 14 residues in the CDR3. V was cut by 7 bases and J by 7 bases, with 20 bases left in between. CDR3 protein: CASNILGGLGEQYF. The DNA of the CDR3 is TGTGCCAGCAACATTTTGGGGGGGCTGGGGGAGCAGTACTTC.

The chain is built from TRBV19 and TRBJ2-7, with a weak D call TRBD1 (6 bases). This CDR3 spans 17 amino acids. The V and J ends lost 3 bases and 0 bases respectively, with 18 bases between them. Germline V gives CDR1 LNHDA, CDR2 SQIVND (reference sequence). The DNA of the CDR3 is TGTGCCAGTAGTATGGGCAGGGGCCCTCTCCCCTCCTACGAGCAGTACTTC. It translates to CASSMGRGPLPSYEQYF.

The chain uses TRBV5-6 and TRBJ2-1, with unresolved D. V was clipped by 3 bases and J by 4 bases, with 11 bases between them. Germline values: CDR1 SGHDT, CDR2 YYEEEE. The CDR3 extends over 14 amino acids. CDR3 nucleotide sequence: TGTGCCAGCAGCTCGGTTGGGTCTTACAATGAGCAGTTCTTC. Residues: CASSSVGSYNEQFF.

This sequence joins TRBV7-9 and TRBJ2-1; TRBD1 matches at 9 bases. V lost 5 bases and J lost 9; bases outside the gene matches: 8. Per germline, CDR1 SEHNR and CDR2 FQNEAQ (reference sequence). The CDR3 contains 14 residues. CDR3 sequence: CASSTGQGIGEQFF. In DNA, the CDR3 is TGTGCCAGCAGCACGGGACAGGGTATAGGTGAGCAGTTCTTC.

This chain uses TRBV27 with TRBJ2-7, with TRBD2 identical over 11 bases. From germline, CDR1 is MNHEY and CDR2 SMNVEV (reference sequence). The CDR3 spans 15 residues. Trimming took 2 bases from V and 4 from J; bases not matched to a gene: 4. DNA of the CDR3: TGTGCCAGCAGTTTAATTAGCGGGAGGGATTACGAGCAGTACTTC. This translates into CASSLISGRDYEQYF.

The chain combines TRBV19 with TRBJ1-1; TRBD1 might be the D (5 bases). V lost 0 bases and J 14 bases, leaving 16 bases between the germline ends. The germline V gene encodes CDR1 LNHDA and CDR2 SQIVND (reference sequence). This CDR3 is built from 13 residues. Written as DNA, the CDR3 is TGTGCCAGTAGTATAGATCTAGGGACCGCAAAATTCTTT. Translated, it gives CASSIDLGTAKFF.

The chain combines TRBV10-3 with TRBJ2-5; TRBD1 or TRBD2 may be the D gene (5 bases each). Trimming left V 6 bases short and J 0 bases short, with 8 bases between. Germline lookup yields CDR1 ENHRY and CDR2 SYGVKD. The CDR3 is 13 amino acids. CDR3 residues: CAIRGTDQETQYF. The CDR3 coding sequence is TGTGCCATCAGGGGGACGGACCAAGAGACCCAGTACTTC.